The TCR beta chain under discussion was sequenced for a study of shared clonotypes between healthy human individuals. A note on this clone: Its antigen is not identified.

TCRdb keeps only in-frame clones here, not all; method: immunoSEQ multiplex PCR. The sample holds over 1.4 million clones, 95% to 97% seen once. Study-wide results and limits: The low donor count limited represented genetic and exposure-history diversity. When naive CD4 clonotypes were compared across a few donors, about 5% were shared. Naive subsets tended to show greater estimated richness than memory subsets.

Recent acute infections and vaccinations were absent in the healthy HIV-negative adult donors. The CDR3 spans 13 residues. The germline CDR1 and CDR2 sequences are SGHTA and FQGTGA. Trimming removed 6 bases from V and 9 bases from J, with 15 bases in between. The sequence was collected from a man aged 25 to 45 in good health. Sequenced: naive CD4+ T cells sorted from blood. Subset in this sample: CD45RA+ positively selected. The chain recombines TRBV7-3 with TRBJ2-1; perhaps TRBD2 as D (6 bases). The CDR3 coding sequence is TGTGCCAGCAGTTTACTAGCCGTGGTTGAGCAGTTCTTC. It is translated as CASSLLAVVEQFF.